This TCR beta chain was found in a study of radiotherapy plus CTLA-4 blockade in lung cancer. Overall study: There were objective responses in 18% of patients, and around 31% had disease control. The study's findings and limits: Early shifts in blood T cell clones, with interferon-beta, reportedly predicted response best. Blood-borne expansion of tumor-derived TCR clones followed radiotherapy plus ipilimumab.

This clone was detected a few times. Its specificity is not known. The assay was immunoSEQ multiplex PCR, and TCRdb's table has in-frame clones only and misses some. Found here are 24,000 or so clones, around 71% of them singletons; the top ten hold about 3%. The CDR3 totals 15 residues. V trimming: 0 bases; J trimming: 4 bases; junction bases outside the gene matches: 3. CDR1 is LGHNA, CDR2 YNFKEQ, per germline. People whose metastatic non-small-cell lung cancer was chemo-refractory got focal radiation along with CTLA-4 blockade by ipilimumab. This chain links TRBV4-2 with TRBJ2-7, with 10 bases lining up with TRBD1. This receptor was obtained from a human donor with non-small cell lung cancer whose response to radiotherapy plus ipilimumab could not be evaluated. The sample in question was peripheral blood, obtained from a patient treated with radiotherapy plus ipilimumab. The CDR3 nucleotides read TGTGCCAGCAGCCAAGACCGGACAGGGGGTTACGAGCAGTACTTC. Translation: CASSQDRTGGYEQYF.